The 14 T cell receptor beta chains below were found in one sample sequenced in a study of cytomegalovirus exposure and HLA in healthy donors. Amplification used 60 Vbeta primers and 13 Jbeta primers. The protocol was immunoSEQ multiplex PCR, while the TCRdb copy is restricted to in-frame clones and leaves out a portion. The sample shows 20,000 to 30,000 clones, about four fifths of them seen only once. Material: PBMCs. The receptors stem from a male donor in good health and CMV-seronegative.

The chain employs TRBV7-2 and TRBJ1-3; D is unresolved. Deletions cut 1 base from V and 3 bases from J, with 16 bases between. Per germline, CDR1 SGHTA and CDR2 FQGNSA. The CDR3 spans 17 residues. The chain's CDR3 is CASSLEAGPRRGNTIYF. The CDR3 nucleotides are TGTGCCAGCAGCTTAGAGGCAGGCCCACGCCGTGGAAACACCATATATTTT.

V and J are TRBV6-4 and TRBJ1-6; D ambiguous. The germline gives CDR1 MRHNA, CDR2 SNTAGT. V was clipped by 3 bases and J by 10 bases, with 22 bases between them. This CDR3 is 17 amino acids long. The CDR3: CASSDEPPWQRRSPLHF. For the CDR3, the DNA is TGTGCCAGCAGTGATGAGCCACCCTGGCAAAGGAGGTCACCCCTCCACTTT.

The CDR3 bases are TGTGCCAGCAGTTTTTCTATGGGGGCGAGGTCTGAAGCTTTCTTT. It is translated as CASSFSMGARSEAFF. The chain has TRBV28 and TRBJ1-1; possibly TRBD1 for D (6 bases). CDR3 length equals 15 residues. Per germline, CDR1 MDHEN and CDR2 SYDVKM. Deletions cut 3 bases from V and 6 bases from J, with 17 bases between. Full variable domain (remainder filled in from reference TRBV28 and TRBJ1-1): DVKVTQSSRYLVKRTGEKVFLECVQDMDHENMFWYRQDPGLGLRLIYFSYDVKMKEKGDIPEGYSVSREKKERFSLILESASTNQTSMYLCASSFSMGARSEAFFGQGTRLTVV.

This chain connects TRBV19 to TRBJ2-2; 7 bases map to TRBD2. Germline V gives CDR1 LNHDA, CDR2 SQIVND (reference sequence). This CDR3 region has 17 residues. Trimming cost V 5 bases and J 1 base; bases outside gene matches: 10. The DNA of the CDR3 is TGTGCCAGTAGTCTTCGTCTAGCGGCAATGAACACCGGGGAGCTGTTTTTT. As protein: CASSLRLAAMNTGELFF.

This chain links TRBV7-8 with TRBJ1-1; D is unclear. The CDR3 has 13 residues. Germline values: CDR1 SGHVS, CDR2 FQNEAQ. V dropped 5 bases and J dropped 5 bases, with 12 bases sitting between them. The CDR3 nucleotides are TGTGCCAGCAGCCCTCTACGGCGGACTGAAGCTTTCTTT. This encodes CASSPLRRTEAFF.

V and J are TRBV27 and TRBJ2-7; 10 nucleotides align to TRBD1. Per germline, CDR1 MNHEY and CDR2 SMNVEV (reference sequence). The CDR3 is 15 amino acids. Germline trimming cut 5 bases from V and 3 bases from J; bases unmatched to any gene: 7. The CDR3 reads CASSVTGTGDYEQYF. In DNA, the CDR3 is TGTGCCAGCAGTGTCACCGGGACAGGGGACTACGAGCAGTACTTC.

This chain uses TRBV19 with TRBJ2-7; 9 positions agree with TRBD1. V dropped 4 bases and J dropped 4; count of bases not matched to a gene: 8. This CDR3 is 15 amino acids long. The V gene's germline CDR1 is LNHDA and CDR2 SQIVND (reference sequence). The CDR3 is CASSTTGTGRYEQYF. The CDR3 DNA follows: TGTGCCAGTAGTACTACCGGGACAGGGAGATACGAGCAGTACTTC.

The chain couples TRBV5-4 to TRBJ2-5, with D perhaps matching TRBD1 (5 bases). The last part of the DNA fits TRBJ2-7 better; the J call may be wrong. Germline values: CDR1 SGHNT, CDR2 YYREEE (reference sequence). The CDR3 has 16 amino acids. CDR3 amino acids: CASSLGGAGVYYEQYF. The CDR3 bases are TGTGCCAGCAGCTTGGGTGGGGCTGGGGTTTACTACGAGCAGTACTTC.

V gene TRBV19 combines with J gene TRBJ2-7; 9 bases are shared with TRBD1. Losses at the gene ends were 6 bases for V and 5 bases for J; bases not matched to a gene: 11. Germline loops: CDR1 LNHDA, CDR2 SQIVND (reference sequence). The CDR3 runs 15 residues. The CDR3: CASRNTGGVFHEQYF. The CDR3 DNA is TGTGCCAGTAGAAACACAGGGGGCGTCTTCCACGAGCAGTACTTC.

The chain joins TRBV25-1 to TRBJ2-7, with D perhaps TRBD1 (5 bases). The CDR3 sequence is 14 residues long. V was pared by 2 bases and J by 3 bases, with 11 bases between. The germline gives CDR1 MGHDK, CDR2 SYGVNS. The CDR3 spells CASSESQGRYEQYF. DNA of the CDR3: TGTGCCAGCAGTGAAAGTCAGGGTCGCTACGAGCAGTACTTC.

This clone has a handful of counts. The gene calls are TRBV20-1 and TRBJ2-3; D unclear. This CDR3 is 11 amino acids long. Germline-derived CDR1 and CDR2 are DFQATT and SNEGSKA (reference sequence). Trimming removed 7 bases at V and 0 bases at J, with 5 bases between. CDR3 region: CSELSTDTQYF. The DNA for the CDR3 is TGCAGTGAACTTAGCACAGATACGCAGTATTTT.

This clone has more than one count but fewer than ten. The chain uses TRBV6-5 and TRBJ1-1; the D gene is possibly TRBD1 (6 bases). Looked up from germline, CDR1 is MNHEY and CDR2 is SVGAGI. There are 16 residues in the CDR3. V was shortened by 3 bases and J by 4 bases, with 18 bases between the two germline ends. The CDR3 reads CASSYSEQGFGTEAFF. The CDR3 DNA reads as TGTGCCAGCAGTTATTCCGAACAGGGTTTTGGCACTGAAGCTTTCTTT.

V gene TRBV13 combines with J gene TRBJ2-2; maybe TRBD2 (6 bases). This CDR3 spans 19 amino acids. Germline loops: CDR1 PRHDT, CDR2 FYEKMQ (reference sequence). The V gene lost 3 bases and the J gene lost 0 bases, with 20 bases spanning the gap. CDR3 nucleotide sequence: TGTGCCAGCAGCTTTGGACTAACGGGGCAGGAGGCGAACACCGGGGAGCTGTTTTTT. This codes for CASSFGLTGQEANTGELFF.

This chain uses TRBV21-1 with TRBJ2-2; the tabulated D call, TRBD1, remains unverified against the DNA. TRBV21-1 is termed a pseudogene. The CDR3 runs to 15 residues. CDR3 in DNA: TGTGCCAGCAGTAAACAGGGGGAAGACACCGGGGAGCTGTTTTTT. This sequence encodes CASSKQGEDTGELFF.